In its sample, the clone carrying this T cell receptor beta chain is medium-sized. Its antigen is unidentified. This entry comes from a study of glioma-infiltrating T cells. Study-level results: Only very few CDR3 sequences appeared in both tissue and blood. Gliomas, especially low-grade, showed above-expected tissue-blood divergence; non-neoplastic patients showed below.

Amplification of TCR alpha and beta CDR3 regions from RNA used iRepertoire nested multiplex PCR. Tissue mRNA or PBMC total RNA, roughly 95-400 ng, went into one-step reverse transcription and amplification. TCRdb reanalysed the multiplex PCR reads using MiXCR and keeps one entry per CDR3 protein. The table shows around 190,000 distinct CDR3 sequences, with about 32% occurring only once. What was sequenced was glioma tissue, nonneoplastic brain tissue, or PBMCs (not recorded which). The source is a human donor with low-grade glioma or glioblastoma, undergoing nonglioma brain surgery, or in good health (not recorded which).

The CDR3: CASSKKGMNTEAFF. As DNA, the CDR3 is TGTGCCAGCAGTAAGAAGGGCATGAACACTGAAGCTTTCTTT. The chain carries TRBV6-1 and TRBJ1-1; D gene ambiguous. The V gene's germline CDR1 is MNHNS and CDR2 SASEGT. The CDR3 sequence is 14 residues long. The ends were cut back, 5 bases at V and 0 bases at J, with 10 bases in the middle.